This T cell receptor beta chain was captured in a study of blood T cell repertoires in COVID-19. Turning to the study itself: Donors in the United States, Italy and Spain gave samples during acute or convalescent COVID-19. Nucleic acid was either cDNA or gDNA, and it came from T cells, B-cell-depleted T cells, or PBMCs.

In the study's own analysis: Quantification of nucleated cells was approximated via reference gene primer amplification. Profiled with immunoSEQ multiplex PCR; TCRdb holds only in-frame clones, not every one. That table supplies the V and J calls and clone size; D and trimming were determined from the DNA. Of 95,000 to 110,000 clones listed, roughly 80% are singletons. This CDR3 is built from 17 residues. CDR1 and CDR2 from the germline V gene are MNHEY and SMNVEV (reference sequence). The junction had 10 bases not matched to a gene; V was cut back by 6 bases and J by 1 base. Sequencing was performed on peripheral blood. The clonotype originates from a human donor in a cohort sampled during active COVID-19. The V and J genes are TRBV27 and TRBJ2-1; 9 positions match TRBD2. The DNA for the CDR3 is TGTGCCAGCAGCCGCCTCTTGCGGGGGGGTTCCTACAATGAGCAGTTCTTC. It codes for CASSRLLRGGSYNEQFF.